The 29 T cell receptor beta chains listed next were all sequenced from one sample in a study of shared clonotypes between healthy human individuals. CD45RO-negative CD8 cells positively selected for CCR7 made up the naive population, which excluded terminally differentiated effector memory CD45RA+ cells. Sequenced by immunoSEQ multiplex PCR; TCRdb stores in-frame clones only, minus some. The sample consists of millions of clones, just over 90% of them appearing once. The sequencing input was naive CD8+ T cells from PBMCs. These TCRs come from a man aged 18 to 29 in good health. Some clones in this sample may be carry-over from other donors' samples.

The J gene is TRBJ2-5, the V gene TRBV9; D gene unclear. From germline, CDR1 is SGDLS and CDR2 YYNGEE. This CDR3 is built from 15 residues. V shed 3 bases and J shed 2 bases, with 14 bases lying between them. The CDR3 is CASSAPEVGQETQYF. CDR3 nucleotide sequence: TGTGCCAGCAGCGCCCCTGAGGTGGGGCAAGAGACCCAGTACTTC.

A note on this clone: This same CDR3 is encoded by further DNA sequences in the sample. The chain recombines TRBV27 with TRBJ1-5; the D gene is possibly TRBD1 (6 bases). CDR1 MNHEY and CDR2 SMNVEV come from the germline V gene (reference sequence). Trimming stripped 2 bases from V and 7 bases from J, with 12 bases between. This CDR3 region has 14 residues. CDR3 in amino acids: CASSLTGSGQPQHF. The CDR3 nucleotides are TGTGCCAGCAGTTTAACAGGGTCGGGCCAGCCCCAGCATTTT.

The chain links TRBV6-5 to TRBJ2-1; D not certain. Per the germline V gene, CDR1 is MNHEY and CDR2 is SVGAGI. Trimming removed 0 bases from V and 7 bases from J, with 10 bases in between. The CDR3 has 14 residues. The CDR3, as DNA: TGTGCCAGCAGTTACTCGATCAGCTATAATGAGCAGTTCTTC. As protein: CASSYSISYNEQFF.

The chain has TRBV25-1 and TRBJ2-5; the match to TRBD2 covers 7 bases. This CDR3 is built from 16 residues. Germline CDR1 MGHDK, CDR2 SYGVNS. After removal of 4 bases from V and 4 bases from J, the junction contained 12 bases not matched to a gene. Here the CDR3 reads CASSGFGTPGGETQYF. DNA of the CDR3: TGTGCCAGCAGTGGGTTTGGGACCCCGGGAGGAGAGACCCAGTACTTC.

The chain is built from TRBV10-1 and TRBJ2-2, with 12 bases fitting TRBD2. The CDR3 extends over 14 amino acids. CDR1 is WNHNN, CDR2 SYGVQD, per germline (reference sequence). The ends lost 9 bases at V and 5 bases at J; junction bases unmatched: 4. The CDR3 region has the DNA TGCGCCAGTGGACTAGCGGGAAAAACCGGGGAGCTGTTTTTT. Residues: CASGLAGKTGELFF.

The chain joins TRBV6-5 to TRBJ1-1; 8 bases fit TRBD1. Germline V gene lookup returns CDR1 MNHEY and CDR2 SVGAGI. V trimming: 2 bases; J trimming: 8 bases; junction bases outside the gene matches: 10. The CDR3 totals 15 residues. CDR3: CASSYHRGSPGEAFF. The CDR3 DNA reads TGTGCCAGCAGTTACCACAGGGGGAGCCCCGGGGAAGCTTTCTTT.

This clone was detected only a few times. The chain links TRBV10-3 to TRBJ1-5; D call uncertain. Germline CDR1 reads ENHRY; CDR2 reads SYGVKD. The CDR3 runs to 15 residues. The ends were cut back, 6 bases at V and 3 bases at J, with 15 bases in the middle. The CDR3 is CAISFQLGPNQPQHF. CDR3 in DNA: TGTGCCATCAGCTTCCAGCTAGGCCCCAATCAGCCCCAGCATTTT.

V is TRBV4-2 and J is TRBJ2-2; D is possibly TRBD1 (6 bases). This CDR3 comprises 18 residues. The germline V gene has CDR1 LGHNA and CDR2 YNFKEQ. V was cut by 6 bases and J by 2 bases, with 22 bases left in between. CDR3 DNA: TGTGCCAGCAGTCCAGACCCTACAGGGTGGGAAAACACCGGGGAGCTGTTTTTT. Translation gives CASSPDPTGWENTGELFF.

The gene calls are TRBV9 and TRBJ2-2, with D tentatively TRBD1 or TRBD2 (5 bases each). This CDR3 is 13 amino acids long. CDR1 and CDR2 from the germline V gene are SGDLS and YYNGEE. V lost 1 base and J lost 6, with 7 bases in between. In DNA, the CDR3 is TGTGCCAGCAGCGTAAGGGACCCCGGGGAGCTGTTTTTT. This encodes CASSVRDPGELFF.

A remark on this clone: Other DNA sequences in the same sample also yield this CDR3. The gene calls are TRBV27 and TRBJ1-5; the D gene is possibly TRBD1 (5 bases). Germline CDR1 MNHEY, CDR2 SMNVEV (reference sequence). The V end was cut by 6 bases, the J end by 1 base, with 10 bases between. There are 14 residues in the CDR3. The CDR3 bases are TGTGCCAGCAGCTTGTCAGGGAGCAATCAGCCCCAGCATTTT. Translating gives CASSLSGSNQPQHF.

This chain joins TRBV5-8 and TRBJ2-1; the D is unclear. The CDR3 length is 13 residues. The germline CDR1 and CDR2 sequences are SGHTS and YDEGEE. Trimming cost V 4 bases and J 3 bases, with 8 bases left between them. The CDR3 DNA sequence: TGTGCCAGCAGCCCCCGGGTCTACAATGAGCAGTTCTTC. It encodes CASSPRVYNEQFF.

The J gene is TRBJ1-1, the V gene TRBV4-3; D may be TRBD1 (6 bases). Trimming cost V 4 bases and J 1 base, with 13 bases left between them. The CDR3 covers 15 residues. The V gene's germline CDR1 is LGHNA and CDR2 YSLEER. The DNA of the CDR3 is TGCGCCAGCAGCCGGGGGGCAGCCCCGAACACTGAAGCTTTCTTT. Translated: CASSRGAAPNTEAFF.

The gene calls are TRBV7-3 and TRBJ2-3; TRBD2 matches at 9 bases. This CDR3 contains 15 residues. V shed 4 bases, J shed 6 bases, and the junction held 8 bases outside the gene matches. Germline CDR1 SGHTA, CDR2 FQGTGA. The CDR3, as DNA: TGTGCCAGCAGCTCGACTAGCGGCGGAGGGGATACGCAGTATTTT. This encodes CASSSTSGGGDTQYF.

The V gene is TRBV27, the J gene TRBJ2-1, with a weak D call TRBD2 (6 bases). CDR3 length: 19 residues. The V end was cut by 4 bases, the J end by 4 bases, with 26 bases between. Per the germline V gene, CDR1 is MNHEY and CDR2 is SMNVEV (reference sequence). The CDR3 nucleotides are TGTGCCAGCAGTTCCAAAGGGACTCGGGTCGGTTCGGCTTACAATGAGCAGTTCTTC. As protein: CASSSKGTRVGSAYNEQFF.

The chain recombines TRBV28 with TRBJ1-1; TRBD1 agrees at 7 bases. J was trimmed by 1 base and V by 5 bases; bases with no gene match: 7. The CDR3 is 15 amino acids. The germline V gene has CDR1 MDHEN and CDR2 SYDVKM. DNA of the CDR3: TGTGCCAGCAGTCCCGGGGACAGAGAGAACACTGAAGCTTTCTTT. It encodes CASSPGDRENTEAFF. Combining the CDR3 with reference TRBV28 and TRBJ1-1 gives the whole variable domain DVKVTQSSRYLVKRTGEKVFLECVQDMDHENMFWYRQDPGLGLRLIYFSYDVKMKEKGDIPEGYSVSREKKERFSLILESASTNQTSMYLCASSPGDRENTEAFFGQGTRLTVV.

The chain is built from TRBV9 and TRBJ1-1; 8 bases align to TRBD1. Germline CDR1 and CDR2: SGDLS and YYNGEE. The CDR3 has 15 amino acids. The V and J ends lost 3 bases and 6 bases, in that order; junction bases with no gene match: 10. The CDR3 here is CASSAWDRPVAEAFF. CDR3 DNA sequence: TGTGCCAGCAGCGCCTGGGACAGGCCAGTCGCTGAAGCTTTCTTT.

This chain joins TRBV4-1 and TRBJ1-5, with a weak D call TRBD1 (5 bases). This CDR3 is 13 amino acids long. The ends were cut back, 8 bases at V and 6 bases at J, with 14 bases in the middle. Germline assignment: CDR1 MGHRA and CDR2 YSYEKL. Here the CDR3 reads CASGARGSQPQHF. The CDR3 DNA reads TGCGCCAGCGGGGCGCGGGGGAGTCAGCCCCAGCATTTT.

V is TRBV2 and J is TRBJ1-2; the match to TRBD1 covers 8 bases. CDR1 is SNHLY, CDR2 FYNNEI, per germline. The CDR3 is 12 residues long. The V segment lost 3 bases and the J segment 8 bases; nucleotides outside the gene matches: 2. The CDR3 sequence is CASSETGVGYTF. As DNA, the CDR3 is TGTGCCAGCAGTGAGACAGGGGTGGGCTACACCTTC.

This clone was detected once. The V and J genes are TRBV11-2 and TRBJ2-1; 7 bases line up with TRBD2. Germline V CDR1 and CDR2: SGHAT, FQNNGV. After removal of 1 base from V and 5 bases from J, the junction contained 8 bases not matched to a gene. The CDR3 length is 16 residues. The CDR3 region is CASSLVTGGGNNEQFF. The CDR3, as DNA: TGTGCCAGCAGCTTAGTAACGGGCGGGGGTAACAATGAGCAGTTCTTC.

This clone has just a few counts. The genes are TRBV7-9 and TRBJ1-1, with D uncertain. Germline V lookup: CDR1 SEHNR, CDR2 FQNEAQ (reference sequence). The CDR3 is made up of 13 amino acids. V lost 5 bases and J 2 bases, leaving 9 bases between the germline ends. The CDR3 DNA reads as TGTGCCAGCAGCCGATCAGGAAACACTGAAGCTTTCTTT. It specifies CASSRSGNTEAFF. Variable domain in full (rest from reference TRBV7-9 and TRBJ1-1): DTGVSQNPRHKITKRGQNVTFRCDPISEHNRLYWYRQTLGQGPEFLTYFQNEAQLEKSRLLSDRFSAERPKGSFSTLEIQRTEQGDSAMYLCASSRSGNTEAFFGQGTRLTVV.

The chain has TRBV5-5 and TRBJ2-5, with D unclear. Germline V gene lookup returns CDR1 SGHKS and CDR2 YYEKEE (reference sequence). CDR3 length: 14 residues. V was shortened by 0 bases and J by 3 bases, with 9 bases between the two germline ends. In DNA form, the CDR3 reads TGTGCCAGCAGCTTGGATTTGGCGGAAGAGACCCAGTACTTC. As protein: CASSLDLAEETQYF.

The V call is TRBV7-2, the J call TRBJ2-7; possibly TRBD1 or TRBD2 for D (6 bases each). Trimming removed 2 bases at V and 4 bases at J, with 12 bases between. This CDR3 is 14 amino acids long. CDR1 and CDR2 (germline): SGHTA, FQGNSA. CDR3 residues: CASSLSWGAYEQYF. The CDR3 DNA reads TGTGCCAGCAGCTTAAGTTGGGGGGCATACGAGCAGTACTTC.

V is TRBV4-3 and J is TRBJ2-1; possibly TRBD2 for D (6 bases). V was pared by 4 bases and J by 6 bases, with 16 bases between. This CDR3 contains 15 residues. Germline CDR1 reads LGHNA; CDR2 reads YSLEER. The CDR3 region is CASSPRDSRFNEQFF. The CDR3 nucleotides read TGCGCCAGCAGCCCCCGGGACTCGAGATTCAATGAGCAGTTCTTC.

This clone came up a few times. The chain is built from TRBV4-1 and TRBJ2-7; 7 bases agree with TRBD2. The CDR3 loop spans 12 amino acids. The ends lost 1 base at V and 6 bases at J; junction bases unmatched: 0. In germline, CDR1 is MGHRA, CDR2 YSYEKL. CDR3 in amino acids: CASSQAGGEQYF. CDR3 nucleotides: TGCGCCAGCAGCCAAGCGGGGGGCGAGCAGTACTTC.

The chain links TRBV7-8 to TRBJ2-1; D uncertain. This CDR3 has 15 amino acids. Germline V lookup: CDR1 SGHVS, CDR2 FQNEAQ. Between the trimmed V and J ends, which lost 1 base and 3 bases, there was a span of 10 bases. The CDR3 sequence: CASSLGPAIYNEQFF. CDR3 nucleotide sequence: TGTGCCAGCAGCTTAGGTCCGGCTATCTACAATGAGCAGTTCTTC.

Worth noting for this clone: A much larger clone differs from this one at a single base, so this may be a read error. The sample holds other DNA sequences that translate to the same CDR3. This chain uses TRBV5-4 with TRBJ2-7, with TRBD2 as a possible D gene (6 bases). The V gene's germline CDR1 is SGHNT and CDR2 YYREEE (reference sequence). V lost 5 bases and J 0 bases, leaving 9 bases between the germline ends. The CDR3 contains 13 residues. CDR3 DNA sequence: TGTGCCAGCAGTTCCGGGAGCTCCTACGAGCAGTACTTC. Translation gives CASSSGSSYEQYF.

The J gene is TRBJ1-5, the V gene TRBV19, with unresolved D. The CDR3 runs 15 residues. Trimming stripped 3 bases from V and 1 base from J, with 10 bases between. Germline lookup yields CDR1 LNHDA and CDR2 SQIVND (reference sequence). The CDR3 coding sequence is TGTGCCAGTAGTATCCTCCTTGGGAGCAATCAGCCCCAGCATTTT. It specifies CASSILLGSNQPQHF.

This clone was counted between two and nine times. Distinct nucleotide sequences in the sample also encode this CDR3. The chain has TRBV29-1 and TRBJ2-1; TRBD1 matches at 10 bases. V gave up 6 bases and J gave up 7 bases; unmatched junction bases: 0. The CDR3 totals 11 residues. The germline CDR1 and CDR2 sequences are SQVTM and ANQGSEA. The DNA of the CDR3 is TGCAGCGTGGGACAGGGGAATGAGCAGTTCTTC. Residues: CSVGQGNEQFF.

CDR3 DNA sequence: TGCGCCAGCAGCCAAGGGGACTTAAATGAGCAGTTCTTC. It is translated as CASSQGDLNEQFF. The chain has TRBV4-1 and TRBJ2-1; D might be TRBD2 (6 bases). The V gene's germline CDR1 is MGHRA and CDR2 YSYEKL. The length of the CDR3 is 13 residues. Between the trimmed V and J ends, which lost 1 base and 7 bases, there was a span of 8 bases.